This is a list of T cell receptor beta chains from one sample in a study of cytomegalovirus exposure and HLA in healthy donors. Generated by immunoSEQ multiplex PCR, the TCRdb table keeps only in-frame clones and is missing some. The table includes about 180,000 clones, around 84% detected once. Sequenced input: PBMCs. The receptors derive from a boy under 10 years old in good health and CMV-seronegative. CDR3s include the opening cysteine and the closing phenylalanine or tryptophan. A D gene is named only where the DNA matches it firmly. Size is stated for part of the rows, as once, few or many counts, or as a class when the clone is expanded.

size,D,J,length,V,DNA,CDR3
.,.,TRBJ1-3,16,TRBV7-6,TGTGCCAGCAACCTATGGGGAGGGCCGGGGGGAAACACCATATATTTT,CASNLWGGPGGNTIYF
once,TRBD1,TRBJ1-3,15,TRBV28,TGTGCCAGCAGTAGACCGGGACAGCCTGGAAACACCATATATTTT,CASSRPGQPGNTIYF
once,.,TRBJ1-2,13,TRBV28,TGTGCCAGCCATTCACTGCAGGGTTTAGGCTACACCTTC,CASHSLQGLGYTF
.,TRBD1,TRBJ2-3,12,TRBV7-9,TGTGCCAGCAGCCTACTGGACAGGGGGCAGTATTTT,CASSLLDRGQYF
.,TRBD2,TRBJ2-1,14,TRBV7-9,TGTTCCAGCAGCTTTACGGGAGGGTACAATGAGCAGTTCTTC,CSSSFTGGYNEQFF
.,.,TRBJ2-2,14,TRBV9,TGTGCCAGCAGGGACTTGGGTGGCACCGGGGAGCTGTTTTTT,CASRDLGGTGELFF
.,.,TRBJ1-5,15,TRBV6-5,TGTGCCAGCAGTTACTCGGGGGGATCACGTCAGCCCCAGCATTTT,CASSYSGGSRQPQHF
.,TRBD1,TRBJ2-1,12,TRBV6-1,TGTGCCAGCAGTGATTACAGGGGGGCGCAGTTCTTC,CASSDYRGAQFF
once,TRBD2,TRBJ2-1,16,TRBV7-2,TGTGCCAGCAGCCGACTAGCGGGGGGCGCCTACAATGAGCAGTTCTTC,CASSRLAGGAYNEQFF
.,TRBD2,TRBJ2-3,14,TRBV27,TGTGCCAGCAGTTTACTTGCGGGAGGGGATACGCAGTATTTT,CASSLLAGGDTQYF
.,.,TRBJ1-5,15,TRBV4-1,TGCGCCAGCAGCCAAGATCGCAGGGTGCATCAGCCCCAGCATTTT,CASSQDRRVHQPQHF
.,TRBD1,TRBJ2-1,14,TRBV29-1,TGCAGCGTTAGACAGGGTTTGGCCTACAATGAGCAGTTCTTC,CSVRQGLAYNEQFF
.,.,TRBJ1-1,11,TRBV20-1,TGCAGTCCCCCCGTCCAGACTGAAGCTTTCTTT,CSPPVQTEAFF
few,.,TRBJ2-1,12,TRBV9,TGTGCCAGCAGCGCGGGGGTGAATGAGCAGTTCTTC,CASSAGVNEQFF
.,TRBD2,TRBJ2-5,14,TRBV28,TGTGCCAGCAGCGGGGGGGGGCACCAAGAGACCCAGTACTTC,CASSGGGHQETQYF
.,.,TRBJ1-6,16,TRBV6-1,TGTGCCAGCAGTGTGAAGCCTATTACCTATAATTCACCCCTCCACTTT,CASSVKPITYNSPLHF